The T cell receptor beta chain described here comes from a study of quantifying T cell responses using KT2 cells. For the study at large: RNA was reverse transcribed with TCR alpha and beta constant-region primers. The T4 ligation step was estimated to exceed 8% efficiency under optimum conditions.

KT2, a clone with a known TCR, was spiked into unfractionated PBMC. KT2 cells were mixed with fixed PBMC numbers at varying ratios. General study results and limits: Counts of KT2 alpha and beta sequences rose linearly with the number of KT2 cells added.

The CDR3 length is 14 residues. Losses at the gene ends were 6 bases for V and 7 bases for J; bases not matched to a gene: 5. Concerning this clonotype: Its antigen is as yet unknown.

A single-stranded UMI oligo with SP2 sequence was ligated to cDNA 3' ends. First-round PCR used about 4 cycles and beta primers RC1.1 and RC1.2 covering TRBC1 and TRBC2. MiXCR was run by TCRdb on the UMI-ligation and nested PCR reads, yielding one entry per CDR3 protein. In the table there are around 30,000 distinct CDR3 sequences, around a tenth of which are singletons. The chain couples TRBV12-3 or TRBV12-4 to TRBJ1-6; 8 positions agree with TRBD1. Material: PBMCs spiked with cells of the T cell clone KT2. The origin of this receptor is a human donor. The CDR3 spells CASSTGGYNSPLHF. The CDR3 DNA reads as TGTGCCAGCAGCACAGGGGGATACAATTCACCCCTCCACTTT.